This entry lists 18 T cell receptor beta chains sequenced from one sample in a study of shared clonotypes between healthy human individuals. Data came from immunoSEQ multiplex PCR; TCRdb stores just in-frame clones and leaves some out. The table shows some 2,000,000 clones, with roughly 96% occurring only once. Sequencing was done on a sample of naive CD4+ T cells sorted from blood. The subset here: CD45RA+ positively selected. These receptors originate from a man between 18 and 29 years old in good health.

J is TRBJ2-2 and V is TRBV11-1; D may be TRBD1 (5 bases). CDR3 size: 14 residues. V was cut by 3 bases and J by 1 base, with 6 bases left in between. Germline V gene lookup returns CDR1 SGHAT and CDR2 FQDESV (reference sequence). The CDR3 here is CASSFGQNTGELFF. The DNA of the CDR3 is TGTGCCAGCAGCTTCGGACAGAACACCGGGGAGCTGTTTTTT.

The chain combines TRBV29-1 with TRBJ2-2; D is uncertain. Germline lookup yields CDR1 SQVTM and CDR2 ANQGSEA. The germline V and J ends were trimmed by 5 bases and 2 bases, with 9 bases remaining between them. The CDR3 spans 13 residues. CDR3 sequence reads: CSVNSLNTGELFF. CDR3 DNA: TGCAGCGTTAATTCTCTCAACACCGGGGAGCTGTTTTTT.

The chain joins TRBV7-9 to TRBJ2-3, with 9 bases lining up with TRBD1. This CDR3 is 16 amino acids long. The junction had 7 bases not matched to a gene; V was cut back by 4 bases and J by 2 bases. Germline V gene lookup returns CDR1 SEHNR and CDR2 FQNEAQ (reference sequence). The CDR3 bases are TGTGCCAGCAGCTCCATGGACAGGGGATTCACAGATACGCAGTATTTT. Translating gives CASSSMDRGFTDTQYF.

V and J are TRBV28 and TRBJ2-7, with D unresolved. In germline, CDR1 is MDHEN, CDR2 SYDVKM. The CDR3 spans 11 residues. The V end lost 7 bases, the J end lost 3 bases, and 7 bases lay between the germline ends. The CDR3 coding sequence is TGTGCCAGCATAGGGAACTACGAGCAGTACTTC. This codes for CASIGNYEQYF. The full variable domain, with the rest looked up from reference TRBV28 and TRBJ2-7, is DVKVTQSSRYLVKRTGEKVFLECVQDMDHENMFWYRQDPGLGLRLIYFSYDVKMKEKGDIPEGYSVSREKKERFSLILESASTNQTSMYLCASIGNYEQYFGPGTRLTVT.

Notes on this clone: A much larger clone differs by one base, so this may be a read error. The chain is built from TRBV2 and TRBJ2-7, with no clear D. Germline CDR1 and CDR2: SNHLY and FYNNEI. V dropped 6 bases and J dropped 0 bases, with 9 bases sitting between them. The CDR3 contains 13 residues. CDR3 DNA: TGTGCCAGCAGCCCGGACGTCTCCTACGAGCAGTACTTC. This sequence encodes CASSPDVSYEQYF.

In regard to this clone: Other DNA sequences within the sample encode an identical CDR3. The CDR3 sequence is CASSLEGVPNTEAFF. In DNA, the CDR3 is TGCGCCAGCAGCTTGGAGGGTGTGCCGAACACTGAAGCTTTCTTT. The chain has TRBV5-1 and TRBJ1-1; D is undetermined. The CDR3 sequence is 15 residues long. Germline V CDR1 and CDR2: SGHRS, YFSETQ. Trimming shortened V by 0 bases and J by 1 base, and 10 bases separated the two germline ends.

This clone occurred a few times. This chain connects TRBV19 to TRBJ1-2; no clear D gene. Germline CDR1 LNHDA, CDR2 SQIVND (reference sequence). This CDR3 has 14 amino acids. Trimming stripped 5 bases from V and 1 base from J, with 11 bases between. The CDR3 region is CASSSPDRNYGYTF. The DNA of the CDR3 is TGTGCCAGTAGTTCTCCGGACCGTAACTATGGCTACACCTTC.

A single count supports this clone. The V and J genes are TRBV6-1 and TRBJ1-2; the match to TRBD1 covers 7 bases. The CDR3 runs 15 residues. J gave up 4 bases and V 2 bases, and 7 bases lay outside the gene matches. CDR1 and CDR2 from the germline V gene are MNHNS and SASEGT. The CDR3, as DNA: TGTGCCAGCAGTGAAATCTGGGACAGCCTCTATGGCTACACCTTC. Residues: CASSEIWDSLYGYTF.

The rearrangement links TRBV18 to TRBJ1-3; TRBD1 is a possible D gene (6 bases). Germline CDR1 and CDR2: KGHSH and LQKENI. V lost 2 bases and J lost 2, with 10 bases in between. The CDR3 loop spans 15 amino acids. CDR3 sequence: CASSPSTGTGNTIYF. CDR3 bases: TGTGCCAGCTCACCATCCACAGGGACTGGAAACACCATATATTTT.

The chain recombines TRBV5-1 with TRBJ1-6, with D hard to call. Germline CDR1 SGHRS, CDR2 YFSETQ. V lost 2 bases and J lost 5, with 8 bases in between. The CDR3 covers 14 residues. The CDR3 bases are TGCGCCAGCAGCTTTGGCAGTGATAATTCACCCCTCCACTTT. It encodes CASSFGSDNSPLHF.

The CDR3 nucleotides read TGTGCCGGAGGGACAGGGGAGAATCAGCCCCAGCATTTT. Translated, it gives CAGGTGENQPQHF. The rearrangement links TRBV19 to TRBJ1-5; 10 nucleotides match TRBD1. CDR3 length equals 13 residues. The V gene end was trimmed by 11 bases and the J gene end by 4 bases; junction bases not matched to a gene: 5. Germline V CDR1 and CDR2: LNHDA, SQIVND (reference sequence).

Written as DNA, the CDR3 is TGTGCCAGCAGTACCGCGGATACGCAGTATTTT. Translation gives CASSTADTQYF. The rearrangement uses TRBV2 and TRBJ2-3, with D unresolved. Germline V gene sequence: CDR1 SNHLY, CDR2 FYNNEI. Trimming shortened V by 5 bases and J by 6 bases, and 6 bases separated the two germline ends. The CDR3 contains 11 residues.

This chain connects TRBV25-1 to TRBJ1-4; D is possibly TRBD1 (5 bases). The V gene lost 4 bases and the J gene lost 4 bases, with 16 bases spanning the gap. The CDR3 length is 16 residues. The germline V gene encodes CDR1 MGHDK and CDR2 SYGVNS. For the CDR3, the DNA is TGTGCCAGCAGTGTTGGGACCGCTGCAATTAATGAAAAACTGTTTTTT. This gives the protein CASSVGTAAINEKLFF.

The rearrangement joins TRBV2 to TRBJ1-3, with TRBD1 as a possible D gene (5 bases). With 10 bases removed from V and 2 bases from J, the gap between germline ends came to 36 bases. The germline V gene encodes CDR1 SNHLY and CDR2 FYNNEI. The CDR3 extends over 21 amino acids. The CDR3 DNA follows: TGTGCCACTGCGCCCTTACTTCCGGGACGGAGCTTTCCACCTCCTGGAAACACCATATATTTT. This gives the protein CATAPLLPGRSFPPPGNTIYF.

J is TRBJ2-7 and V is TRBV29-1; D perhaps matches TRBD1 (6 bases). The CDR3 is 12 residues long. CDR1 SQVTM and CDR2 ANQGSEA come from the germline V gene. Deletions cut 7 bases from V and 3 bases from J, with 13 bases between. For the CDR3, the DNA is TGCAGCGGGGGGCGCTCGGGCTACGAGCAGTACTTC. Its protein is CSGGRSGYEQYF.

This chain links TRBV7-2 with TRBJ2-1; TRBD1 matches at 9 bases. V gave up 11 bases and J gave up 6 bases; unmatched junction bases: 14. The CDR3 loop spans 15 amino acids. Germline CDR1 reads SGHTA; CDR2 reads FQGNSA. In DNA, the CDR3 is TGTGCCTCTCGCCCCTGGGACAGGGAAAGCAATGAGCAGTTCTTC. Translated: CASRPWDRESNEQFF.

This clone was recorded once. The V call is TRBV9, the J call TRBJ1-2; tentatively, D is TRBD1 (5 bases). Trimming removed 3 bases at V and 8 bases at J, with 17 bases between. CDR1 is SGDLS and CDR2 is YYNGEE in the germline V gene. The CDR3 length is 14 residues. The CDR3, as DNA: TGTGCCAGCAGCGGTAAGACAGCGCTTGAAGGCTACACCTTC. As protein: CASSGKTALEGYTF.

DNA for the CDR3: TGTGCCAGCAGTGACTTCTCTGGGGCCAACGTCCTGACTTTC. Protein: CASSDFSGANVLTF. The chain employs TRBV6-4 and TRBJ2-6; D not resolved. Trimming stripped 1 base from V and 0 bases from J, with 1 base between. CDR1 and CDR2 from the germline V gene are MRHNA and SNTAGT. CDR3 size: 14 residues.